This section outlines one TCR beta chain sequence together with its context. Its target is not known. Trimming cost V 6 bases and J 0 bases; bases outside gene matches: 6. The CDR3 is made up of 15 amino acids. CDR1 SGHRS and CDR2 YFSETQ come from the germline V gene. TCRdb keeps only in-frame clones here, not all; method: immunoSEQ multiplex PCR. The table shows approximately 40,000 clones, with around 94% occurring only once. Healthy Finnish infants having corrective surgery for congenital heart defects served as donors. The data were taken from a study of human thymus T cells. Overall study findings and caveats: Repertoires from thymus and blood appeared to show biased V and J gene usage.

The chain uses TRBV5-1 and TRBJ2-3; 8 bases are a match to TRBD2. This sequence was found in a boy under two years old with a congenital heart defect but otherwise immunologically healthy. The material sequenced was blood. The CDR3 here is CASMKLAASTDTQYF. CDR3 nucleotides: TGCGCCAGCATGAAACTAGCGGCTAGCACAGATACGCAGTATTTT.